Shown below are 20 T cell receptor beta chains from a single sample sequenced in a study of CD8 T cells in Susac syndrome. An input of about 0.5 to 1 ug of RNA was subjected to reverse transcription using random hexamers. TCRdb independently ran MiXCR on the immunoSEQ multiplex PCR reads; one entry per CDR3 protein. Of 100,000 to 150,000 distinct CDR3 sequences in the sample, around 94% are singletons; the top ten hold approximately 0.2%. Specimen: CD8+ T cells from PBMCs. These receptors came from a human donor with Susac syndrome.

The table lists this clonotype with a count of one. The genes are TRBV4-2 and TRBJ2-5; 16 bases match TRBD2. Germline assignment: CDR1 LGHNA and CDR2 YNFKEQ. The CDR3 length is 22 residues. J lost 5 bases, V lost 0 bases, and 18 bases had no gene match. CDR3 protein: CASSQEGQGRGTSGREVETQYF. The CDR3 nucleotides are TGTGCCAGCAGCCAAGAAGGGCAGGGCAGGGGGACTAGCGGGAGGGAGGTGGAGACCCAGTACTTC.

The CDR3 sequence is CASSTPQGLAEGIYNEQFF. As DNA, the CDR3 is TGTGCCAGCAGCACCCCACAGGGACTAGCGGAGGGAATATACAATGAGCAGTTCTTC. The chain is built from TRBV9 and TRBJ2-1; 11 bases are a match to TRBD2. Germline assignment: CDR1 SGDLS and CDR2 YYNGEE. V lost 4 bases to trimming and J lost 4 bases; unmatched junction nucleotides: 16. The CDR3 spans 19 residues.

The V gene is TRBV12-3 or TRBV12-4, the J gene TRBJ1-1, with D possibly being TRBD1 (5 bases). The CDR3 spans 13 residues. V lost 8 bases, J lost 5 bases, and 15 bases lay in between. The CDR3 is CASGITWGTEAFF. As DNA, the CDR3 is TGTGCCAGCGGCATTACATGGGGGACTGAAGCTTTCTTT.

This chain uses TRBV30 with TRBJ1-1; no clear D. This CDR3 is built from 12 residues. Germline V CDR1 and CDR2: GTSNPN, SVGIG (reference sequence). V was clipped by 4 bases and J by 1 base, with 7 bases between them. The CDR3 DNA reads as TGTGCCTGGAAGGACGGGAACACTGAAGCTTTCTTT. It codes for CAWKDGNTEAFF.

The chain links TRBV2 to TRBJ2-2, with 11 bases aligning to TRBD2. V lost 4 bases to trimming and J lost 0 bases; unmatched junction nucleotides: 10. The CDR3 consists of 19 residues. Germline lookup yields CDR1 SNHLY and CDR2 FYNNEI. The CDR3 loop is CASSGLAGGLDANTGELFF. DNA of the CDR3: TGTGCCAGCAGTGGGCTAGCGGGAGGACTAGACGCGAACACCGGGGAGCTGTTTTTT.

The chain joins TRBV12-3 or TRBV12-4 to TRBJ2-3; the D is unclear. With 7 bases removed from V and 6 bases from J, the gap between germline ends came to 8 bases. The CDR3 length is 11 residues. The CDR3 DNA is TGTGCCAGCAAGTTCGGCGATACGCAGTATTTT. It translates to CASKFGDTQYF.

The chain carries TRBV20-1 and TRBJ1-5, with a weak D call TRBD1 (5 bases). Between the trimmed V and J ends, which lost 5 bases and 1 base, there was a span of 12 bases. Per the germline V gene, CDR1 is DFQATT and CDR2 is SNEGSKA (reference sequence). The CDR3 is 14 amino acids. The chain's CDR3 is CSAPRGVSNQPQHF. DNA for the CDR3: TGCAGTGCTCCAAGAGGGGTGAGCAATCAGCCCCAGCATTTT.

V usage is TRBV20-1 and J usage is TRBJ2-3, with 8 bases lining up with TRBD2. Trimming cost V 4 bases and J 6 bases; bases outside gene matches: 12. CDR1 is DFQATT, CDR2 SNEGSKA, per germline (reference sequence). The CDR3 totals 15 residues. The CDR3, as DNA: TGCAGTGCTACTACCTATAGCGGGATCCGGGATACGCAGTATTTT. Protein product: CSATTYSGIRDTQYF.

This clonotype was observed once. The chain recombines TRBV5-4 with TRBJ2-7, with D possibly matching TRBD2 (7 bases). CDR1 is SGHNT, CDR2 YYREEE, per germline (reference sequence). The germline V and J ends were trimmed by 4 bases and 3 bases, with 17 bases remaining between them. The CDR3 covers 15 residues. The CDR3 protein is CASSPRRGPLYEQYF. DNA for the CDR3: TGTGCCAGCAGCCCCCGGCGGGGGCCCCTCTACGAGCAGTACTTC.

This clonotype came up once. The genes are TRBV6-4 and TRBJ2-1; D unresolved. V lost 2 bases and J 7 bases, leaving 9 bases between the germline ends. The germline gives CDR1 MRHNA, CDR2 SNTAGT. This CDR3 is built from 13 residues. The CDR3 DNA sequence: TGTGCCAGCAGTGACACCGAAGGGAATGAGCAGTTCTTC. Amino acids: CASSDTEGNEQFF.

This chain connects TRBV24-1 to TRBJ2-1; 10 nucleotides line up with TRBD2. V trimming: 3 bases; J trimming: 3 bases; junction bases outside the gene matches: 4. The CDR3 runs to 16 residues. Looked up from germline, CDR1 is KGHDR and CDR2 is SFDVKD. CDR3: CATSDLGTSDYNEQFF. DNA for the CDR3: TGTGCCACCAGTGATCTCGGGACTAGCGACTACAATGAGCAGTTCTTC.

The chain joins TRBV5-6 to TRBJ2-7, with D perhaps matching TRBD1 (5 bases). The CDR3 is 12 amino acids. V was pared by 4 bases and J by 7 bases, with 12 bases between. Germline V gene data show CDR1 as SGHDT and CDR2 as YYEEEE. This chain's CDR3 is CASSLDTSEQYF. CDR3 DNA: TGTGCCAGCAGCCTGGACACCTCAGAGCAGTACTTC.

The chain joins TRBV14 to TRBJ2-2; no clear D gene. The CDR3 length is 14 residues. The V end was cut by 2 bases, the J end by 4 bases, with 8 bases between. Germline assignment: CDR1 SGHDN and CDR2 FVKESK. The CDR3 loop is CASSQLPSTGELFF. The CDR3 nucleotides read TGTGCCAGCAGCCAACTACCTAGCACCGGGGAGCTGTTTTTT.

The CDR3, as DNA: TGCAGCGTTGACCCGGGGACTAGCGGTGGCTACGAGCAGTACTTC. This codes for CSVDPGTSGGYEQYF. The V call is TRBV29-1, the J call TRBJ2-7, with TRBD2 matching over 11 bases. The trim removed 3 bases at V and 3 bases at J, leaving 7 bases unmatched. The CDR3 has 15 amino acids. The germline V gene has CDR1 SQVTM and CDR2 ANQGSEA.

Comments on this clonotype: One end of the junction is discordant with germline, which a read error may explain. The V gene is TRBV28, the J gene TRBJ2-1; 8 bases agree with TRBD1. This CDR3 has 16 amino acids. Germline V gene data show CDR1 as MDHEN and CDR2 as SYDVKM. CDR3 sequence: CASSFVTGGYYDEQFF. The CDR3 bases are TGTGCCAGCAGTTTTGTCACAGGGGGATACTACGATGAGCAGTTCTTC.

In its sample, this clonotype was seen once. The J gene is TRBJ2-5, the V gene TRBV2; 12 bases align to TRBD2. This CDR3 contains 16 residues. Trimming removed 3 bases from V and 1 base from J; junction bases left unmatched: 3. The V gene's germline CDR1 is SNHLY and CDR2 FYNNEI. The CDR3 loop reads CASSDLTSGGQETQYF. The CDR3 nucleotides read TGTGCCAGCAGTGATCTGACTAGCGGGGGCCAAGAGACCCAGTACTTC.

The J gene is TRBJ2-7, the V gene TRBV14, with D possibly being TRBD2 (6 bases). The CDR3 totals 13 residues. Germline loops: CDR1 SGHDN, CDR2 FVKESK. V lost 4 bases and J 6 bases, leaving 13 bases between the germline ends. CDR3 sequence (DNA): TGTGCCAGCAGCCCCTGGGGGGTCGGCGAGCAGTACTTC. This translates into CASSPWGVGEQYF.

The V and J genes are TRBV9 and TRBJ2-5; 10 bases align to TRBD2. Germline-derived CDR1 and CDR2 are SGDLS and YYNGEE. With V trimmed by 2 bases and J by 3 bases, 1 base remained unmatched. The CDR3 contains 14 residues. The CDR3 sequence is CASSVGTSEETQYF. The CDR3 region has the DNA TGTGCCAGCAGCGTCGGGACTAGCGAAGAGACCCAGTACTTC.

The rearrangement joins TRBV27 to TRBJ1-1; TRBD1 matches 7 bases. The CDR3 sequence is 16 residues long. Germline CDR1 reads MNHEY; CDR2 reads SMNVEV (reference sequence). Unmatched junction bases numbered 11, after V lost 6 bases and J lost 1 base. CDR3 coding DNA: TGTGCCAGCAGACAAGGGACAGTTCTAAAGAACACTGAAGCTTTCTTT. Its protein product is CASRQGTVLKNTEAFF.

The chain employs TRBV30 and TRBJ1-1, with no clear D. The CDR3 loop spans 12 amino acids. Trimming stripped 2 bases from V and 7 bases from J, with 11 bases between. CDR1 is GTSNPN, CDR2 SVGIG, per germline (reference sequence). The CDR3: CAWSPTGREAFF. The CDR3 DNA sequence: TGTGCCTGGAGTCCGACCGGCCGTGAAGCTTTCTTT.